This entry features one TCR beta chain sequence. Per germline, CDR1 MNHEY and CDR2 SMNVEV (reference sequence). This CDR3 has 13 amino acids. With V trimmed by 6 bases and J by 3 bases, 3 bases remained unmatched. These data are taken from a study of cytomegalovirus exposure and HLA in healthy donors. The protocol was immunoSEQ multiplex PCR, while the TCRdb copy is restricted to in-frame clones and leaves out a portion. Of 170,000 or so clones detected, 85% appear once; the ten largest clones hold more than 15%. Material for sequencing was PBMCs. The clonotype comes from a man between 18 and 29 years old in good health and CMV-seropositive. This chain links TRBV27 with TRBJ2-7; 9 bases align to TRBD2. As DNA, the CDR3 is TGTGCCAGCAGCGAGCGGGGGGTCTACGAGCAGTACTTC. Amino acids: CASSERGVYEQYF.